Only a few counts were recorded for the clone carrying this T cell receptor beta chain. Its antigen is not identified. Total RNA amounts of at least 6 micrograms were extracted per sample. This specimen belongs to a study of blood T cells in healthy people across ages. Study outcomes and limitations: Older age coincided with a roughly linear decline in TCR beta diversity per million T cells. PBMCs that were unsorted prevented a conclusive naive versus antigen-experienced comparison.

The V gene's germline CDR1 is MNHEY and CDR2 SMNVEV (reference sequence). With 2 bases removed from V and 3 bases from J, the gap between germline ends came to 8 bases. This CDR3 is 13 amino acids long. For the second PCR, which ran for roughly 7 to 11 cycles, a sample-barcoded 5' primer and a J-beta primer mix were used. TCRdb passed the 5' RACE reads through MiXCR, listing each CDR3 protein once. In the table there are more than 1 million distinct CDR3 sequences, more than 40% of which are singletons. This clonotype originated in an older woman in good health. The sequenced sample was blood. V usage is TRBV27 and J usage is TRBJ2-7; no firm D call. CDR3 DNA: TGTGCCAGCAGTTTAACACTCTACTACGAGCAGTACTTC. The encoded protein is CASSLTLYYEQYF.